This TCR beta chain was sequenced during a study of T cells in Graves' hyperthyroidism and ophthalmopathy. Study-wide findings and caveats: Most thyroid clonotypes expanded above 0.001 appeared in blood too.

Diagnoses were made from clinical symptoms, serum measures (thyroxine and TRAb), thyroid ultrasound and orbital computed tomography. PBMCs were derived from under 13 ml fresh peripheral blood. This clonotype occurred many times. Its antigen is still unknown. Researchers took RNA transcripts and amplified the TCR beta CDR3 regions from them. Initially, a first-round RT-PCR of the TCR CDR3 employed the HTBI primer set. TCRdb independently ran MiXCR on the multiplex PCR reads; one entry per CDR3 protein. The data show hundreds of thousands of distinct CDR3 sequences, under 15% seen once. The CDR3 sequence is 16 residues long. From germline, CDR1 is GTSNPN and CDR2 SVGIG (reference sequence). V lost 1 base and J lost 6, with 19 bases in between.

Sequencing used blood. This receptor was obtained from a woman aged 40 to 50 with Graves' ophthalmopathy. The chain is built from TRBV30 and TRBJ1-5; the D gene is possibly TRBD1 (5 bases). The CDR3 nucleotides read TGTGCCTGGAGTGAAGGCGGGGGAGGAGGTTCTCAGCCCCAGCATTTT. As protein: CAWSEGGGGGSQPQHF.